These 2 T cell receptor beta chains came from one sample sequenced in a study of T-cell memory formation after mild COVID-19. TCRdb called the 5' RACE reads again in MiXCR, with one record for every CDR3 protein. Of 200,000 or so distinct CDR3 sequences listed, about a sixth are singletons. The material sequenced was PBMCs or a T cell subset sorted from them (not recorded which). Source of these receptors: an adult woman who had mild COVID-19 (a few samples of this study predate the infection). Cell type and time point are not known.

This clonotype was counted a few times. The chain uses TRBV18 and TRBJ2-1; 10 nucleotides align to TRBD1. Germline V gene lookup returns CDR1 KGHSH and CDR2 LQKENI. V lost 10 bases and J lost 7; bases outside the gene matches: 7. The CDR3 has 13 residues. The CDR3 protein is CATGGTGVNEQFF. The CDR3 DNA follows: TGTGCCACCGGCGGGACAGGGGTTAATGAGCAGTTCTTC.

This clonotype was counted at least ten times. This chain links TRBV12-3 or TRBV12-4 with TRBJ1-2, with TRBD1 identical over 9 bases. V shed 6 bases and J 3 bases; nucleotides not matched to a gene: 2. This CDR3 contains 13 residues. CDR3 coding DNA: TGTGCCAGCAGACAGGGGGCGGACTATGGCTACACCTTC. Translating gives CASRQGADYGYTF.